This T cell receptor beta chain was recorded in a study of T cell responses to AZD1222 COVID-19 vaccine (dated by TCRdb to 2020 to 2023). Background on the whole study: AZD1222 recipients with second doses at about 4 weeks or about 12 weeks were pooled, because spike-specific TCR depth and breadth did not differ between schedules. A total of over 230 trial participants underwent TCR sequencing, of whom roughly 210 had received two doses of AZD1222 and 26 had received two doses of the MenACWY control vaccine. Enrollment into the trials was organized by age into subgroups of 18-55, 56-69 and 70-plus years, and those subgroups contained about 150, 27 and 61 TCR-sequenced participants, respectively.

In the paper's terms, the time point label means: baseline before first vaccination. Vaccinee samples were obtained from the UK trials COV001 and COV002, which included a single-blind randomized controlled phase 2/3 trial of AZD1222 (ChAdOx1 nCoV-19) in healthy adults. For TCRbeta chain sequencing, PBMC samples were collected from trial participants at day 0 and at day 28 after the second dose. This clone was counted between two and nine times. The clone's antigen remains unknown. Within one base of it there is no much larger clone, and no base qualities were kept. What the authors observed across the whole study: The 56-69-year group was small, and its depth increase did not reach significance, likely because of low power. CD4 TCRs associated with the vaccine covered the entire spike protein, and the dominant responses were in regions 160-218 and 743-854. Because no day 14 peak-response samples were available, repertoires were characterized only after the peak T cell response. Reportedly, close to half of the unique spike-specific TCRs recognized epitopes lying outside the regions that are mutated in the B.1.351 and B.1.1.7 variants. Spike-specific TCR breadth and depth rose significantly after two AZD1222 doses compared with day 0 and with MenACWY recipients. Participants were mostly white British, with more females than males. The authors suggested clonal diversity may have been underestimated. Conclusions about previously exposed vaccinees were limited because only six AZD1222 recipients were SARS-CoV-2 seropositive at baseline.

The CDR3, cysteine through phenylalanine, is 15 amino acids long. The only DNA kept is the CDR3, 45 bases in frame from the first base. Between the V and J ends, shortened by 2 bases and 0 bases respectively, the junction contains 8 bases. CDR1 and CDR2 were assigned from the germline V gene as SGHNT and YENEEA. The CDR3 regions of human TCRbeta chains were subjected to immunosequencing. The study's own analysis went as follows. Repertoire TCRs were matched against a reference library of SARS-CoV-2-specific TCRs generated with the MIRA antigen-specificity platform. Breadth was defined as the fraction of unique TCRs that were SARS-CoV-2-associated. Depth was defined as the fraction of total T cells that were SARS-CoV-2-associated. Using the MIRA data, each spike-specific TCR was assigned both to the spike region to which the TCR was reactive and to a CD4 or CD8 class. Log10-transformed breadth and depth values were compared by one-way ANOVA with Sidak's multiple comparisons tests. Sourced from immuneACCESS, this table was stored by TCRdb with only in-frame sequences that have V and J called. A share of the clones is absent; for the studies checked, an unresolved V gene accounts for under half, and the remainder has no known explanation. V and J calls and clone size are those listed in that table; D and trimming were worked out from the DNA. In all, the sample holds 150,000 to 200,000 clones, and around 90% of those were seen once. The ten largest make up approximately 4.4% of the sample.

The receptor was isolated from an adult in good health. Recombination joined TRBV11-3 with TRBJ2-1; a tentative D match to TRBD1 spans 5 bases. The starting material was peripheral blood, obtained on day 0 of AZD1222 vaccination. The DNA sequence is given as TGTGCCAGCAGCTTATACAGGAACTCCTACAATGAGCAGTTCTTC. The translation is CASSLYRNSYNEQFF.